The T cell receptor (beta chain) described here comes from a study of post-analysis software for immune sequencing data. At the level of the study: The courses of disease that were included comprised relapsing-remitting, secondary progressive and progressive-relapsing multiple sclerosis. Findings and caveats of the study: Relative to controls, patients had about five TRBV segments at higher frequency, with TRBV5-6, TRBV5-1 and TRBV20-1 among these.

Unique molecular identifiers were carried by the TCR beta cDNA libraries. TCRdb reprocessed the PCR reads with MiXCR, giving one entry per CDR3 protein. The repertoire holds 450,000 to 700,000 distinct CDR3 sequences, about 40% seen once, with approximately 1.7% in the top ten. V dropped 2 bases and J dropped 2 bases, with 7 bases sitting between them. This CDR3 contains 13 residues. The germline CDR1 and CDR2 sequences are LGHNA and YNFKEQ. In its sample, this clonotype was seen many times. Its antigen remains unidentified. The genes are TRBV4-2 and TRBJ2-7; D is undetermined. Sequenced: blood. This clonotype originated in a girl between 10 and 17 years old with multiple sclerosis. CDR3 residues: CASSQLSAYEQYF. CDR3 nucleotides: TGTGCCAGCAGCCAACTAAGCGCCTACGAGCAGTACTTC.